The 20 T cell receptor beta chains below come from one sample, sequenced in a study of T cells in Graves' hyperthyroidism and ophthalmopathy. RNA transcripts gave rise to amplified TCR beta CDR3 regions. The HTBI set primed first-round TCR CDR3 RT-PCR. MiXCR was run by TCRdb on the multiplex PCR reads, yielding one entry per CDR3 protein. The sample contains some 400,000 distinct CDR3 sequences, approximately 15% of which appear only once. Sequencing was done on a sample of blood. Receptors originate from a man under 40 with Graves' hyperthyroidism that later progressed to Graves' ophthalmopathy.

This clonotype was seen repeatedly, ten times or more. V usage is TRBV11-3 and J usage is TRBJ2-7; TRBD2 is a possible D gene (6 bases). This CDR3 comprises 15 residues. Germline-derived CDR1 and CDR2 are SGHNT and YENEEA. Trimming took 3 bases from V and 0 from J, leaving 12 bases between them. The DNA for the CDR3 is TGTGCCAGCAGCTTGGCGGGATGGAGCTCCTACGAGCAGTACTTC. Protein: CASSLAGWSSYEQYF.

The chain links TRBV9 to TRBJ1-4; D remains ambiguous. CDR1 and CDR2 (germline): SGDLS, YYNGEE. CDR3 length: 13 residues. Trimming cost V 7 bases and J 5 bases, with 12 bases left between them. CDR3 sequence (DNA): TGTGCCAGCCAGAGACGGTCGAATGAAAAACTGTTTTTT. As protein: CASQRRSNEKLFF. The whole variable domain, remainder taken from reference TRBV9 and TRBJ1-4, is DSGVTQTPKHLITATGQRVTLRCSPRSGDLSVYWYQQSLDQGLQFLIQYYNGEERAKGNILERFSAQQFPDLHSELNLSSLELGDSALYFCASQRRSNEKLFFGSGTQLSVL.

This clonotype has more than one count but fewer than ten. The chain recombines TRBV18 with TRBJ1-6; possible D gene TRBD1, 5 bases. Germline assignment: CDR1 KGHSH and CDR2 LQKENI. Trimming removed 5 bases at V and 7 bases at J, with 12 bases between. The CDR3 consists of 14 residues. The CDR3 nucleotides are TGTGCCAGCTCAGGGGACCTCCAGAATTCACCCCTCCACTTT. It translates to CASSGDLQNSPLHF.

This clonotype has a count of ten or more. The chain uses TRBV20-1 and TRBJ1-1; D may be TRBD1 (5 bases). Germline-derived CDR1 and CDR2 are DFQATT and SNEGSKA (reference sequence). The CDR3 totals 15 residues. Deletions cut 3 bases from V and 0 bases from J, with 14 bases between. The DNA of the CDR3 is TGCAGTGCTAGGACGGAGACAGCTATGAACACTGAAGCTTTCTTT. It codes for CSARTETAMNTEAFF.

The gene calls are TRBV7-2 and TRBJ2-2, with TRBD2 matching 8 bases. Germline V gives CDR1 SGHTA, CDR2 FQGNSA. This CDR3 spans 19 amino acids. Trimming at V came to 3 bases and at J to 4 bases, leaving 16 bases not matched to a gene. The CDR3 region has the DNA TGTGCCAGCAGCTTTTTAAGGAGCGGGGGAGCCCTCGCCACCGGGGAGCTGTTTTTT. Translation gives CASSFLRSGGALATGELFF.

The V gene is TRBV19, the J gene TRBJ2-5, with 10 bases identical to TRBD2. The CDR3 has 15 residues. Trimming took 4 bases from V and 5 from J; bases not matched to a gene: 7. Germline V gene lookup returns CDR1 LNHDA and CDR2 SQIVND (reference sequence). CDR3 in DNA: TGTGCCAGTAGTACCCAGCGGGGGGGCCAGGAGACCCAGTACTTC. Translated, it gives CASSTQRGGQETQYF.

This clonotype was picked up a small number of times. V and J are TRBV2 and TRBJ1-4; weak D call: TRBD1 (5 bases). The V end lost 6 bases, the J end lost 8 bases, and 13 bases lay between the germline ends. CDR1 is SNHLY, CDR2 FYNNEI, per germline. The CDR3 totals 13 residues. In DNA, the CDR3 is TGTGCCAGCAGGGTCAGGGAGAGGGAAAAACTGTTTTTT. This codes for CASRVREREKLFF.

The chain links TRBV12-3 or TRBV12-4 to TRBJ1-6, with D perhaps TRBD1 (5 bases). The CDR3 has 12 amino acids. V lost 2 bases and J 10 bases, leaving 6 bases between the germline ends. The CDR3 bases are TGTGCCAGCAGTTTACGGGGCTCACCCCTCCACTTT. Its protein is CASSLRGSPLHF.

The table lists this clonotype with many counts. The V call is TRBV12-3 or TRBV12-4, the J call TRBJ1-6, with 7 bases aligning to TRBD1. V lost 5 bases, J lost 5 bases, and 6 bases stayed unmatched. The CDR3 extends over 15 amino acids. CDR3 protein: CASSVRTGNNSPLHF. The CDR3 region has the DNA TGTGCCAGCAGTGTCCGGACAGGAAATAATTCACCCCTCCACTTT.

This clonotype has ten or more counts. V usage is TRBV9 and J usage is TRBJ1-1; no clear D gene. The V gene lost 5 bases and the J gene lost 0 bases, with 11 bases spanning the gap. This CDR3 has 14 residues. Germline V gene sequence: CDR1 SGDLS, CDR2 YYNGEE. The CDR3 loop reads CASSPWSVNTEAFF. CDR3 DNA: TGTGCCAGCAGTCCTTGGTCAGTGAACACTGAAGCTTTCTTT.

This clonotype was seen ten or more times. The chain has TRBV7-2 and TRBJ2-5; 7 positions match TRBD1. Looked up from germline, CDR1 is SGHTA and CDR2 is FQGNSA. V trimming: 4 bases; J trimming: 3 bases; junction bases outside the gene matches: 5. There are 14 residues in the CDR3. The CDR3 nucleotides are TGTGCCAGCAGCTCCTACGGGACAGAAGAGACCCAGTACTTC. It is translated as CASSSYGTEETQYF.

This clonotype appeared many times. The chain links TRBV2 to TRBJ2-3; D might be TRBD2 (6 bases). The V end was cut by 2 bases, the J end by 0 bases, with 12 bases between. Looked up from germline, CDR1 is SNHLY and CDR2 is FYNNEI. The CDR3 loop spans 16 amino acids. In DNA form, the CDR3 reads TGTGCCAGCAGTGAAACCAGAGCGGGTAGCACAGATACGCAGTATTTT. It is translated as CASSETRAGSTDTQYF. The variable domain in full, with the rest retrieved from reference TRBV2 and TRBJ2-3, is EPEVTQTPSHQVTQMGQEVILRCVPISNHLYFYWYRQILGQKVEFLVSFYNNEISEKSEIFDDQFSVERPDGSNFTLKIRSTKLEDSAMYFCASSETRAGSTDTQYFGPGTRLTVL.

This clonotype was seen ten or more times. The chain joins TRBV4-1 to TRBJ1-5; no reliable D call. Germline values: CDR1 MGHRA, CDR2 YSYEKL. Trimming pared 0 bases from V and 4 bases from J, leaving 4 bases between. The CDR3 is 13 amino acids. The CDR3 DNA reads as TGCGCCAGCAGCCAAGATCAGAATCAGCCCCAGCATTTT. Translated: CASSQDQNQPQHF.

The sample holds a few counts of this clonotype. The genes are TRBV3-1 and TRBJ2-1; D is possibly TRBD1 (7 bases). V dropped 7 bases and J dropped 0 bases, with 13 bases sitting between them. In germline, CDR1 is LGHDT, CDR2 YNNKEL (reference sequence). CDR3 length: 15 amino acids. The CDR3 DNA sequence: TGTGCCAGCACCAGCAGGGGGGCCTCCTACAATGAGCAGTTCTTC. As protein: CASTSRGASYNEQFF.

This clonotype appeared a few times. The rearrangement links TRBV3-1 to TRBJ2-2; no clear D gene. The V gene's germline CDR1 is LGHDT and CDR2 YNNKEL (reference sequence). The CDR3 loop spans 17 amino acids. Trimming pared 4 bases from V and 0 bases from J, leaving 15 bases between. CDR3 residues: CASSLPRPPANTGELFF. CDR3 bases: TGTGCCAGCAGCCTGCCTAGGCCCCCCGCGAACACCGGGGAGCTGTTTTTT.

The chain recombines TRBV9 with TRBJ1-4; D might be TRBD1 (5 bases). V was trimmed by 3 bases and J by 12 bases, leaving 18 bases between them. Germline V gene lookup returns CDR1 SGDLS and CDR2 YYNGEE. The CDR3 loop spans 14 amino acids. CDR3 DNA sequence: TGTGCCAGCAGCGCCCAGACCTCGGTGGGGGAACTGTTTTTT. Amino acid sequence: CASSAQTSVGELFF.

The CDR3 here is CASSFSGHRGNQPQHF. The CDR3 DNA reads as TGTGCCAGCAGTTTCTCCGGCCACAGGGGCAATCAGCCCCAGCATTTT. This chain links TRBV12-3 or TRBV12-4 with TRBJ1-5, with a possible D match to TRBD1 (6 bases). Trimming took off 3 bases at V and 2 bases at J, with 14 bases between the two ends. CDR3 length: 16 amino acids.

This clonotype was observed at least ten times. J is TRBJ2-1 and V is TRBV6-6; weak D call: TRBD1 (5 bases). This CDR3 has 13 amino acids. Germline-derived CDR1 and CDR2 are MNHNY and SVGAGI (reference sequence). V was cut by 2 bases and J by 6 bases, with 8 bases left in between. The CDR3 DNA reads as TGTGCCAGCAGTTACGGTACAGGCAATGAGCAGTTCTTC. Encoded protein: CASSYGTGNEQFF.

V is TRBV6-6 and J is TRBJ2-5, with D perhaps TRBD2 (5 bases). Trimming shortened V by 0 bases and J by 5 bases, and 13 bases separated the two germline ends. CDR1 is MNHNY, CDR2 SVGAGI, per germline (reference sequence). This CDR3 spans 15 amino acids. The CDR3 loop reads CASSYSTIARETQYF. The CDR3 DNA reads TGTGCCAGCAGTTACTCGACTATAGCCAGGGAGACCCAGTACTTC.

This clonotype has just a few counts. The genes are TRBV11-2 and TRBJ2-7; 8 positions agree with TRBD2. After removal of 1 base from V and 0 bases from J, the junction contained 5 bases not matched to a gene. The germline V gene encodes CDR1 SGHAT and CDR2 FQNNGV. The CDR3 runs to 16 residues. The CDR3 spells CASSLVVSGVSYEQYF. In DNA form, the CDR3 reads TGTGCCAGCAGCTTAGTTGTTAGCGGGGTCTCCTACGAGCAGTACTTC.